One TCR beta chain is described in this entry. These data are taken from a study of cytotoxic CD8 clonotypes in ibrutinib-treated CLL. Whole-study context: An average of around 250,000 productive templates and approximately 91,000 productive rearrangements was obtained per sample.

Libraries were prepared by immunoSEQ multiplex PCR; TCRdb keeps only in-frame clonotypes and omits some of them. The repertoire includes fewer than 400,000 clones, roughly two thirds of them detected once, and 6% to 6.5% sits in the top ten. The germline V and J ends were trimmed by 1 base and 5 bases, with 11 bases remaining between them. Germline loops: CDR1 MGHRA, CDR2 YSYEKL. The CDR3 is 14 amino acids. Sequenced material: PBMCs, taken after 36 months of ibrutinib treatment. The clonotype originates from a human donor with chronic lymphocytic leukemia. This chain uses TRBV4-1 with TRBJ1-1, with D possibly matching TRBD1 (6 bases). The CDR3 DNA reads as TGCGCCAGCAGCCAAGTTGCCAGGGGAACTGAAGCTTTCTTT. Translation: CASSQVARGTEAFF.